The entry below describes one T cell receptor (beta chain). The target antigen is unknown. Random hexamers were used to reverse transcribe about 0.45 to 1 ug of RNA. An immunoSEQ multiplex PCR generated amplified TCR beta CDR3 products spanning 54 Vbeta and 13 Jbeta. TCRdb analysed the immunoSEQ multiplex PCR reads with MiXCR anew, one entry per CDR3 protein. The sample records 150,000 to 200,000 distinct CDR3 sequences, roughly 90% being singletons. This entry belongs to a study of CD8 T cells in Susac syndrome. About the study: When their blood was taken, patients with Susac syndrome were therapy-naive, taking corticosteroids, or taking intravenous immunoglobulin alone. Study-wide findings and caveats: The CD4+ T cell repertoires that were profiled in Susac syndrome showed no clonal expansion.

There are 19 residues in the CDR3. Germline trimming cut 6 bases from V and 0 bases from J; bases unmatched to any gene: 9. Germline CDR1 KGHSH, CDR2 LQKENI. The sequence was obtained from a human donor with Susac syndrome. The rearrangement links TRBV18 to TRBJ2-1, with 15 bases identical to TRBD2. Sequencing was carried out using CD4+ T cells from PBMCs. CDR3 residues: CASSSPGLAGGRSYNEQFF. The CDR3 DNA follows: TGTGCCAGCTCGTCTCCGGGACTAGCGGGAGGCCGCTCCTACAATGAGCAGTTCTTC.